Following are 2 T cell receptor beta chains from one sample sequenced in a study of cytomegalovirus exposure and HLA in healthy donors. With 60 Vbeta and 13 Jbeta primers, the PCR was carried out. Sequenced by immunoSEQ multiplex PCR; TCRdb stores in-frame clones only, minus some. The sample lists 80,000 to 95,000 clones, 84% occurring once. Sequencing was performed on PBMCs. These receptors all come from a woman aged 18-30 years in good health and CMV-seropositive.

The gene calls are TRBV5-1 and TRBJ2-1, with 8 bases aligning to TRBD1. The CDR3 contains 16 residues. CDR1 is SGHRS, CDR2 YFSETQ, per germline. J was trimmed by 7 bases and V by 4 bases; bases with no gene match: 13. CDR3 nucleotides: TGCGCCAGCAGCGTCGGCCCCGGGACAGGCTCGAATGAGCAGTTCTTC. Protein sequence: CASSVGPGTGSNEQFF.

This clone was seen a few times. The J gene is TRBJ1-1, the V gene TRBV27, with D uncertain. V lost 5 bases and J lost 0, with 10 bases in between. Germline CDR1 MNHEY, CDR2 SMNVEV (reference sequence). This CDR3 has 14 amino acids. CDR3 nucleotide sequence: TGTGCCAGCAGTCCCCGACGGGTGAACACTGAAGCTTTCTTT. This encodes CASSPRRVNTEAFF.